The 10 T cell receptor beta chains below all came from one sample that was sequenced in a study of CD8 T cells in Susac syndrome (dated by TCRdb to between 2018 and 2021). The library relied on the immunoSEQ multiplex PCR assay. RNA was extracted using the RNeasy kit, and about 0.5 to 1 ug of the RNA was reverse transcribed with random hexamers. TCRdb trimmed public reads at Q25 via fastp, called clones via MiXCR and kept in-frame beta chains. Rows with a matching CDR3 protein are joined into one entry that keeps the most common DNA and genes. For this sample there are tens of thousands of distinct CDR3 sequences; just under 95% appear just once. About 0.28% of the sample lies in the top ten. The sample was CD4+ T cells from PBMCs. These TCRs come from a human donor with Susac syndrome.

The chain combines TRBV5-4 with TRBJ2-1; no clear D gene. V was cut by 2 bases and J by 3 bases, with 12 bases left in between. The CDR3 contains 15 residues. Germline V CDR1 and CDR2: SGHNT, YYREEE (reference sequence). CDR3 DNA: TGTGCCAGCAGCTTAAGACACAGTTTCTACAATGAGCAGTTCTTC. This codes for CASSLRHSFYNEQFF.

This clonotype was found once. This chain connects TRBV2 to TRBJ2-6, with D unclear. The CDR3 covers 14 residues. Per germline, CDR1 SNHLY and CDR2 FYNNEI. V shed 8 bases and J shed 2 bases, with 10 bases lying between them. The CDR3 DNA sequence: TGTGCCAGCGGTATGGATGCTGGGGCCAACGTCCTGACTTTC. It codes for CASGMDAGANVLTF.

The V and J genes are TRBV12-3 or TRBV12-4 and TRBJ1-4; 9 nucleotides match TRBD1. With V trimmed by 4 bases and J by 8 bases, 8 bases remained unmatched. This CDR3 is built from 15 residues. The CDR3 DNA is TGTGCCAGCAGTTCAGGGACAGGGATACGGGAAAAACTGTTTTTT. Its translation: CASSSGTGIREKLFF.

This clonotype was counted between two and nine times. The chain carries TRBV6-1 and TRBJ1-1, with D tentatively TRBD1 (6 bases). The CDR3 length is 14 residues. V was shortened by 6 bases and J by 1 base, with 12 bases between the two germline ends. Germline CDR1 reads MNHNS; CDR2 reads SASEGT. CDR3 sequence reads: CASRAPGQNTEAFF. CDR3 nucleotide sequence: TGTGCCAGCAGAGCGCCGGGACAGAACACTGAAGCTTTCTTT.

The chain joins TRBV6-5 to TRBJ1-2; TRBD1 matches 8 bases. Trimming cost V 6 bases and J 5 bases; bases outside gene matches: 5. CDR1 is MNHEY, CDR2 SVGAGI, per germline. CDR3 length equals 13 residues. CDR3 loop: CASRDRGVYGYTF. For the CDR3, the DNA is TGTGCCAGCAGAGACAGGGGCGTTTATGGCTACACCTTC.

The V and J genes are TRBV15 and TRBJ2-2; D tentatively reads TRBD1 or TRBD2 (5 bases each). There are 14 residues in the CDR3. Looked up from germline, CDR1 is LNHNV and CDR2 is YYDKDF (reference sequence). V lost 6 bases and J 3 bases, leaving 11 bases between the germline ends. Here the CDR3 reads CATRRGAHTGELFF. CDR3 in DNA: TGTGCCACCAGACGAGGGGCGCACACCGGGGAGCTGTTTTTT.

J is TRBJ2-1 and V is TRBV7-2, with D possibly being TRBD2 (6 bases). Germline V CDR1 and CDR2: SGHTA, FQGNSA. V shed 8 bases and J shed 4 bases, with 18 bases lying between them. The CDR3 covers 15 residues. This chain's CDR3 is CASGRELARYNEQFF. CDR3 nucleotide sequence: TGTGCCAGCGGCCGGGAACTAGCCCGTTACAATGAGCAGTTCTTC.

CDR3 sequence: CASSVDQRGSYNEQFF. In DNA form, the CDR3 reads TGTGCCAGCAGCGTAGATCAGCGGGGCTCCTACAATGAGCAGTTCTTC. The rearrangement uses TRBV9 and TRBJ2-1; TRBD2 matches at 7 bases. This CDR3 spans 16 amino acids. Per germline, CDR1 SGDLS and CDR2 YYNGEE. Trimming cost V 0 bases and J 0 bases; bases outside gene matches: 3.

The chain is built from TRBV10-3 and TRBJ2-1, with 10 bases matching TRBD1. The CDR3 loop spans 15 amino acids. V dropped 6 bases and J dropped 9; count of bases not matched to a gene: 11. CDR1 and CDR2 from the germline V gene are ENHRY and SYGVKD. The CDR3 region has the DNA TGTGCCATCAGCAACGGGACAGGGGTGTATGGTGAGCAGTTCTTC. It yields the protein CAISNGTGVYGEQFF.

The chain's CDR3 is CASSPGALGPYEQYF. The CDR3 nucleotides are TGTGCCAGCAGCCCAGGCGCGCTTGGCCCCTACGAGCAGTACTTC. The chain carries TRBV11-1 and TRBJ2-7; no definite D call. Germline CDR1 and CDR2: SGHAT and FQDESV (reference sequence). V was clipped by 5 bases and J by 2 bases, with 16 bases between them. The CDR3 extends over 15 amino acids.